This TCR beta chain was identified during a study of beta chain features in type 1 diabetes. cDNA synthesis used the whole RNA isolate, giving expressed TCRB sequences. Naive, central memory and regulatory T cell samples yielded around 3.9 million reads on average. The assay was immunoSEQ multiplex PCR, and TCRdb's table has in-frame clones only and misses some. The table has about 450,000 clones, roughly an eighth seen once. A single heparinised draw of approximately 100 mL on average was taken per donor. CD45RO/CCR7/CD25/CD127/CD95/CD27 separated CD4+ naive, central memory, regulatory and stem cell-like memory cells by sorting. Germline V CDR1 and CDR2: SEHNR, FQNEAQ (reference sequence). The CDR3 has 13 residues. Trimming cost V 4 bases and J 3 bases, with 8 bases left between them.

The TCR was taken from a woman between 18 and 30 years old in good health. This chain connects TRBV7-9 to TRBJ2-3, with D uncertain. The sequenced material came from naive CD4+ T cells from blood. CDR3 protein: CASSWRATDTQYF. The DNA for the CDR3 is TGTGCCAGCAGCTGGAGAGCGACAGATACGCAGTATTTT. The full variable domain, in which reference TRBV7-9 and TRBJ2-3 provide the parts outside the CDR3, is DTGVSQNPRHKITKRGQNVTFRCDPISEHNRLYWYRQTLGQGPEFLTYFQNEAQLEKSRLLSDRFSAERPKGSFSTLEIQRTEQGDSAMYLCASSWRATDTQYFGPGTRLTVL.